Shown below are 7 T cell receptor beta chains from a single sample sequenced in a study of HIV-infected children after antiretroviral therapy interruption. RNA-based 3' RACE libraries used unique molecular identifiers. TCRdb analysed the 3' RACE reads with MiXCR anew, one entry per CDR3 protein. The top ten hold 0.85% to 1.2% of the sample, which has about 86,000 distinct CDR3 sequences, about 6.9% seen once. Treatment meaning: PENTA 11 planned treatment interruption arm or continuous ART arm. Source: CD45RA+ CD4+ T cells from PBMCs, pooled from several time points, taken from a donor given antiretroviral therapy, either interrupted or continuous. Subset indicated: naive CD4+ CD45RA+ CD45RO- T cells. These receptors all come from a pool of human donors with HIV.

The chain carries TRBV2 and TRBJ2-7, with 7 bases that match TRBD2. The junction had 12 bases not matched to a gene; V was cut back by 3 bases and J by 1 base. The CDR3 loop spans 17 amino acids. Per germline, CDR1 SNHLY and CDR2 FYNNEI. DNA of the CDR3: TGTGCCAGCAGTGAGGGGACCAGGACTAGAGCTTCCTACGAGCAGTACTTC. Its translation: CASSEGTRTRASYEQYF.

This clonotype was seen many times. The V call is TRBV19, the J call TRBJ2-6, with TRBD1 identical over 10 bases. The CDR3 spans 17 residues. V dropped 5 bases and J dropped 2; count of bases not matched to a gene: 6. Per germline, CDR1 LNHDA and CDR2 SQIVND (reference sequence). CDR3 bases: TGTGCCAGTAGTGTCCGGGACAGGGGACCTGGGGCCAACGTCCTGACTTTC. It is translated as CASSVRDRGPGANVLTF.

This clonotype was seen repeatedly, ten times or more. V usage is TRBV23-1 and J usage is TRBJ2-1, with unresolved D. TRBV23-1 is classed as an ORF, of uncertain function. This CDR3 contains 10 residues. V dropped 1 base and J dropped 10 bases, with 2 bases sitting between them. The CDR3: CASSQCEQFF. The CDR3 region has the DNA TGCGCCAGCAGTCAATGCGAGCAGTTCTTC.

This clonotype has a count of ten or more. The rearrangement uses TRBV2 and TRBJ1-5; 8 bases line up with TRBD1. The CDR3 has 14 amino acids. CDR1 is SNHLY, CDR2 FYNNEI, per germline. The V and J ends lost 4 bases and 6 bases, in that order; junction bases with no gene match: 5. In nucleotides, the CDR3 is TGTGCCAGCAGTGTCGTGACAGGGGCTCAGCCCCAGCATTTT. Amino acid sequence: CASSVVTGAQPQHF.

This clonotype was recorded many times. This chain joins TRBV3-1 and TRBJ1-6, with a tentative D call TRBD1 (5 bases). V was cut by 4 bases and J by 6 bases, with 10 bases left in between. CDR3 length equals 14 residues. Germline CDR1 is LGHDT and CDR2 is YNNKEL (reference sequence). CDR3 nucleotides: TGTGCCAGCAGCCCGGACAATCGTAATTCACCCCTCCACTTT. Protein: CASSPDNRNSPLHF.

This clonotype was seen a few times. Here the CDR3 DNA reads TGTGCCATCAGTCAAGAAGAGACCCAGTACTTC. Residues: CAISQEETQYF. This chain uses TRBV10-3 with TRBJ2-5; D is unclear. Deletions cut 5 bases from V and 3 bases from J, with 4 bases between. Germline V CDR1 and CDR2: ENHRY, SYGVKD. This CDR3 is 11 amino acids long.

The sample holds many counts of this clonotype. This chain connects TRBV12-3 or TRBV12-4 to TRBJ2-3; no clear D. This CDR3 is 13 amino acids long. Trimming removed 5 bases from V and 3 bases from J, with 9 bases in between. The CDR3 coding sequence is TGTGCCAGCAGTATTAGGAATACAGATACGCAGTATTTT. It is translated as CASSIRNTDTQYF.